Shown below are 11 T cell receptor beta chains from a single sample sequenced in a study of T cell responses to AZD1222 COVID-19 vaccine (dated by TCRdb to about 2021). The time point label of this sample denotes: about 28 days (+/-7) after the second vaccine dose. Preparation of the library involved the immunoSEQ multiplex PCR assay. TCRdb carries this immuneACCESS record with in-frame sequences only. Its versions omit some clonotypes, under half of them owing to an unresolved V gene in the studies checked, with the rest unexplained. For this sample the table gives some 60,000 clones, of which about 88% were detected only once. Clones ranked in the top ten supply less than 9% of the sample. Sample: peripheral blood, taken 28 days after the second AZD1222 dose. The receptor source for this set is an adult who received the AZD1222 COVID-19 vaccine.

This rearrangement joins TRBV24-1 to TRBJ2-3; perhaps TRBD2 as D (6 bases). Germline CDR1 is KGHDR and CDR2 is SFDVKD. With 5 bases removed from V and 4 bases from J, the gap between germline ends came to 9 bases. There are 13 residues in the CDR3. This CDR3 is CATSVGSSDTQYF. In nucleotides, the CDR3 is TGTGCCACCAGTGTCGGGAGTTCAGATACGCAGTATTTT.

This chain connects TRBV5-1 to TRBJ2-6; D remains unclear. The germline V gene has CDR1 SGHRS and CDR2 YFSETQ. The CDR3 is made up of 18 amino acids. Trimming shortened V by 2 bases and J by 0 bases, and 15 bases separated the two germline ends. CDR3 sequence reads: CASSFLGYDRSGANVLTF. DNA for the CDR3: TGCGCCAGCAGCTTCCTGGGTTACGACCGCTCTGGGGCCAACGTCCTGACTTTC.

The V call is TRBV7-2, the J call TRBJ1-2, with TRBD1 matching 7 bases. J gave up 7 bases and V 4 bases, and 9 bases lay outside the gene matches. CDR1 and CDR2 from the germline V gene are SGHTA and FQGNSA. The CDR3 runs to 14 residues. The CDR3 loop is CASSSYRQGSGYTF. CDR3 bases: TGTGCCAGCAGCTCCTACAGACAGGGCAGTGGCTACACCTTC.

The CDR3 nucleotides read TGCGCCAGCAGCTTGTACGGGATTAACAATGAGCAGTTCTTC. Translated: CASSLYGINNEQFF. J is TRBJ2-1 and V is TRBV5-1; D is perhaps TRBD2 (5 bases). Trimming cost V 1 base and J 5 bases, with 10 bases left between them. Germline V CDR1 and CDR2: SGHRS, YFSETQ. There are 14 residues in the CDR3.

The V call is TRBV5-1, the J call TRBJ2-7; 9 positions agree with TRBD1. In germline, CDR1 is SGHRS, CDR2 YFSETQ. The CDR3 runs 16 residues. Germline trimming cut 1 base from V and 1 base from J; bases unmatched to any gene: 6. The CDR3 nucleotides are TGCGCCAGCAGCTTGTTGGGACAGGGTCCTTCCTACGAGCAGTACTTC. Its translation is CASSLLGQGPSYEQYF.

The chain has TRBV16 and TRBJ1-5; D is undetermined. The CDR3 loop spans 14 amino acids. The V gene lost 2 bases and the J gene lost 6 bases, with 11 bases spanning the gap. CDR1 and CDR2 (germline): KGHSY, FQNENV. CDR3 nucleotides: TGTGCCAGCAGCCAAGGAGGGTATGGTCAGCCCCAGCATTTT. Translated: CASSQGGYGQPQHF.

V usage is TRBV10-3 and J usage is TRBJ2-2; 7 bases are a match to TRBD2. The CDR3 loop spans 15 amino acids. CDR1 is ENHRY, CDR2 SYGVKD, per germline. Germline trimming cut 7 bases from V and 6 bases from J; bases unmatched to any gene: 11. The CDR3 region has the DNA TGTGCCATCACCGGGGGAGGGAGGGCCGCCGGGGAGCTGTTTTTT. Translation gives CAITGGGRAAGELFF.

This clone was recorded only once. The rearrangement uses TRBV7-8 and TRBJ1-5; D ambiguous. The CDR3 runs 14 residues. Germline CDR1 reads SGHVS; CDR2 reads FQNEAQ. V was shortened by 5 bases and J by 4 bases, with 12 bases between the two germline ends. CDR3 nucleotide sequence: TGTGCCAGCAGCCTCCGGACGGCGAATCAGCCCCAGCATTTT. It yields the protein CASSLRTANQPQHF.

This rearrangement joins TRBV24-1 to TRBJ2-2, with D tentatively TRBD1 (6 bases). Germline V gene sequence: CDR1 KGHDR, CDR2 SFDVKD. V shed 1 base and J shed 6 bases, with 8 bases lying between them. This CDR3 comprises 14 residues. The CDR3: CATSDFPGAGELFF. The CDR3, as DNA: TGTGCCACCAGTGATTTTCCAGGGGCCGGGGAGCTGTTTTTT.

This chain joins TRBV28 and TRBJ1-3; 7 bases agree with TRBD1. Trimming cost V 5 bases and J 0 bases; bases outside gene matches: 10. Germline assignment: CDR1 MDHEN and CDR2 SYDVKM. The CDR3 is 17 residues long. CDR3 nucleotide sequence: TGTGCCAGCAGTAGAGGGACAGTTTCGAGCTCTGGAAACACCATATATTTT. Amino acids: CASSRGTVSSSGNTIYF.

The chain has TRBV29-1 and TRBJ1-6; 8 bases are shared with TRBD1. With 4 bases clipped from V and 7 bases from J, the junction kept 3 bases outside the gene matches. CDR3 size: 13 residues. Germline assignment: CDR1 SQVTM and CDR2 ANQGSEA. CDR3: CSVGQGFNSPLHF. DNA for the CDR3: TGCAGCGTTGGACAGGGGTTCAATTCACCCCTCCACTTT.